One and the same sample provided the 20 T cell receptor beta chains below, sequenced in a study of CD8 T cells in ankylosing spondylitis. Via MiXCR, TCRdb re-called the 5' RACE reads, giving one row per CDR3 protein. The sample includes more than 95,000 distinct CDR3 sequences, about 8.6% of them seen just once. The sample comprised blood, either unsorted or a sorted T cell fraction (not recorded which). These receptors originate from a male donor with ankylosing spondylitis or in good health (not recorded which).

Many counts were recorded for this clonotype. This sequence joins TRBV7-8 and TRBJ2-7, with 14 bases identical to TRBD2. The germline V gene encodes CDR1 SGHVS and CDR2 FQNEAQ. Germline trimming cut 4 bases from V and 5 bases from J; bases unmatched to any gene: 4. The CDR3 loop spans 15 amino acids. The DNA for the CDR3 is TGTGCCAGCAGCTCCGGGACTAGCGGGGGTCACGAGCAGTACTTC. Translation: CASSSGTSGGHEQYF.

This clonotype occurred many times. This chain connects TRBV27 to TRBJ2-2; D is undetermined. Germline V gene sequence: CDR1 MNHEY, CDR2 SMNVEV (reference sequence). The CDR3 extends over 11 amino acids. Between the trimmed V and J ends, which lost 10 bases and 8 bases, there was a span of 11 bases. In nucleotides, the CDR3 is TGTGCCACCGCCGGCCCTGGGGAGCTGTTTTTT. Its protein product is CATAGPGELFF.

This clonotype was detected many times. The gene calls are TRBV5-6 and TRBJ2-4; a weak D match, TRBD1 (5 bases). Germline V gives CDR1 SGHDT, CDR2 YYEEEE. The CDR3 has 13 residues. The V gene lost 0 bases and the J gene lost 6 bases, with 7 bases spanning the gap. CDR3 DNA: TGTGCCAGCAGCTTGGTAAGGGGAAACATTCAGTACTTC. Its translation is CASSLVRGNIQYF.

This clonotype was seen repeatedly, ten times or more. This rearrangement joins TRBV10-3 to TRBJ2-1, with TRBD2 identical over 10 bases. The CDR3 contains 14 residues. Germline-derived CDR1 and CDR2 are ENHRY and SYGVKD. V was clipped by 2 bases and J by 8 bases; unmatched bases: 3. The CDR3: CAISELAGAYEQFF. The CDR3 region has the DNA TGTGCCATCAGTGAGCTAGCGGGAGCCTATGAGCAGTTCTTC.

This clonotype was counted many times. The chain uses TRBV19 and TRBJ2-1; no reliable D call. CDR3 size: 16 residues. Per germline, CDR1 LNHDA and CDR2 SQIVND (reference sequence). The V end lost 1 base, the J end lost 3 bases, and 13 bases lay between the germline ends. CDR3 amino acids: CASSIVSSLYYNEQFF. The CDR3 DNA reads TGTGCCAGTAGTATAGTGAGCAGCCTCTACTACAATGAGCAGTTCTTC.

In its sample, this clonotype was seen many times. This rearrangement joins TRBV3-1 to TRBJ2-7; 7 bases fit TRBD1. Germline V gene data show CDR1 as LGHDT and CDR2 as YNNKEL (reference sequence). The CDR3 runs 14 residues. V was pared by 6 bases and J by 1 base, with 6 bases of the junction left unmatched. The CDR3 spells CASRNRDSSYEQYF. The CDR3 DNA reads as TGTGCCAGCAGGAACCGGGACAGTTCCTACGAGCAGTACTTC.

This clonotype appeared many times. The chain is built from TRBV12-3 or TRBV12-4 and TRBJ2-5, with 8 bases aligning to TRBD1. This CDR3 spans 14 amino acids. The V gene end was trimmed by 4 bases and the J gene end by 4 bases; junction bases not matched to a gene: 5. CDR3 bases: TGTGCCAGCAGTTCTGACAGGGGAAGAGAGACCCAGTACTTC. This translates into CASSSDRGRETQYF.

This clonotype was observed many times. The gene calls are TRBV5-1 and TRBJ1-1, with a weak D call TRBD1 (5 bases). With 1 base removed from V and 1 base from J, the gap between germline ends came to 8 bases. Per the germline V gene, CDR1 is SGHRS and CDR2 is YFSETQ. This CDR3 is 14 amino acids long. The CDR3, as DNA: TGCGCCAGCAGCTTGACCAGGGCGAACACTGAAGCTTTCTTT. Its protein is CASSLTRANTEAFF.

In this sample, this clonotype turned up a few times. The rearrangement joins TRBV7-2 to TRBJ2-3; D not resolved. Germline CDR1 SGHTA, CDR2 FQGNSA. Trimming pared 3 bases from V and 1 base from J, leaving 5 bases between. This CDR3 has 13 amino acids. DNA of the CDR3: TGTGCCAGCAGCTTCCGTGGCACAGATACGCAGTATTTT. It codes for CASSFRGTDTQYF.

V usage is TRBV20-1 and J usage is TRBJ1-4; D gene unclear. The length of the CDR3 is 15 residues. CDR1 and CDR2 (germline): DFQATT, SNEGSKA (reference sequence). The ends were cut back, 0 bases at V and 3 bases at J, with 11 bases in the middle. The CDR3 region is CSARDDGVANEKLFF. As DNA, the CDR3 is TGCAGTGCTAGAGATGACGGGGTAGCTAATGAAAAACTGTTTTTT.

This clonotype was seen many times. The rearrangement links TRBV11-2 to TRBJ2-2; 8 nucleotides agree with TRBD1. V was pared by 6 bases and J by 7 bases, with 7 bases of the junction left unmatched. The CDR3 covers 14 residues. Germline assignment: CDR1 SGHAT and CDR2 FQNNGV. DNA for the CDR3: TGTGCCAGCAGACCACAGGGGGTCGGCGGGGAGCTGTTTTTT. Its protein product is CASRPQGVGGELFF.

This clonotype was counted a few times. The CDR3 bases are TGCAGTGTACGGGACCGCGGTACAGACACCGGGGAGCTGTTTTTT. This translates into CSVRDRGTDTGELFF. V is TRBV20-1 and J is TRBJ2-2; either TRBD1 or TRBD2 may supply D (5 bases each). Trimming removed 7 bases from V and 3 bases from J, with 18 bases in between. This CDR3 is 15 amino acids long. CDR1 and CDR2 from the germline V gene are DFQATT and SNEGSKA (reference sequence).

This clonotype was seen many times. The chain carries TRBV7-6 and TRBJ2-7, with a possible D match to TRBD2 (6 bases). CDR3 length equals 15 residues. Germline CDR1 is SGHVS and CDR2 is FNYEAQ. V gave up 0 bases and J gave up 0 bases, with 9 bases separating them. The CDR3 region has the DNA TGTGCCAGCAGCTTAGCGATCGGGAGCTCCTACGAGCAGTACTTC. It yields the protein CASSLAIGSSYEQYF.

This clonotype came up many times. The chain couples TRBV15 to TRBJ2-1, with D tentatively TRBD1 (6 bases). This CDR3 has 14 amino acids. Trimming cost V 4 bases and J 9 bases, with 16 bases left between them. Germline CDR1 LNHNV, CDR2 YYDKDF (reference sequence). CDR3 amino acids: CATSISLTGTEQFF. DNA for the CDR3: TGTGCCACCAGCATCTCCCTGACAGGCACTGAGCAGTTCTTC.

This clonotype was picked up many times. The rearrangement uses TRBV10-3 and TRBJ2-3; D tentatively reads TRBD1 or TRBD2 (5 bases each). The length of the CDR3 is 15 residues. Trimming shortened V by 5 bases and J by 0 bases, and 12 bases separated the two germline ends. Germline V gene lookup returns CDR1 ENHRY and CDR2 SYGVKD. The CDR3: CAISRDRSSTDTQYF. The CDR3 DNA reads TGTGCCATCAGTCGGGACCGATCTAGCACAGATACGCAGTATTTT.

This clonotype showed up many times. The chain has TRBV5-5 and TRBJ2-7; D remains unclear. Per germline, CDR1 SGHKS and CDR2 YYEKEE (reference sequence). The CDR3 covers 11 residues. Trimming left V 4 bases short and J 0 bases short, with 2 bases between. CDR3 protein: CASSDSYEQYF. The CDR3 DNA follows: TGTGCCAGCAGCGACTCCTACGAGCAGTACTTC. Full variable domain (outside the CDR3, taken from reference TRBV5-5 and TRBJ2-7): DAGVTQSPTHLIKTRGQQVTLRCSPISGHKSVSWYQQVLGQGPQFIFQYYEKEERGRGNFPDRFSARQFPNYSSELNVNALLLGDSALYLCASSDSYEQYFGPGTRLTVT.

The gene calls are TRBV6-2 or TRBV6-3 and TRBJ2-1; D is undetermined. The germline CDR1 and CDR2 sequences are MNHEY and SVGEGT. CDR3 length: 20 residues. Deletions cut 2 bases from V and 1 base from J, with 24 bases between. CDR3 DNA: TGTGCCAGCAGTTACCCGCCTACTGAGACTTTACTTAATTCCTACAATGAGCAGTTCTTC. It yields the protein CASSYPPTETLLNSYNEQFF.

In this sample, this clonotype turned up many times. The rearrangement joins TRBV7-9 to TRBJ1-1, with D possibly being TRBD1 (5 bases). V was cut by 5 bases and J by 1 base, with 17 bases left in between. The germline V gene has CDR1 SEHNR and CDR2 FQNEAQ (reference sequence). This CDR3 is 16 amino acids long. CDR3 sequence: CASSPPGAGPNTEAFF. In DNA form, the CDR3 reads TGTGCCAGCAGCCCCCCCGGGGCGGGGCCGAACACTGAAGCTTTCTTT. Filled out from reference TRBV7-9 and TRBJ1-1, the complete variable domain reads DTGVSQNPRHKITKRGQNVTFRCDPISEHNRLYWYRQTLGQGPEFLTYFQNEAQLEKSRLLSDRFSAERPKGSFSTLEIQRTEQGDSAMYLCASSPPGAGPNTEAFFGQGTRLTVV.

On this clonotype itself: One junction end does not reproduce the germline sequence, and a read error may be involved. The V gene is TRBV5-1, the J gene TRBJ2-7; the D gene is possibly TRBD1 (5 bases). This CDR3 has 14 residues. Germline V lookup: CDR1 SGHRS, CDR2 YFSETQ. The CDR3 protein is CTSSKTGLTYEQYF. CDR3 in DNA: TGCACCAGCAGCAAAACAGGATTGACCTACGAGCAGTACTTC. The complete variable domain, with remaining parts taken from reference TRBV5-1 and TRBJ2-7, reads KAGVTQTPRYLIKTRGQQVTLSCSPISGHRSVSWYQQTPGQGLQFLFEYFSETQRNKGNFPGRFSGRQFSNSRSEMNVSTLELGDSALYLCTSSKTGLTYEQYFGPGTRLTVT.

The V gene is TRBV7-2, the J gene TRBJ2-2; TRBD2 agrees at 12 bases. V shed 5 bases and J 6 bases; nucleotides not matched to a gene: 7. The CDR3 runs to 16 residues. The germline V gene encodes CDR1 SGHTA and CDR2 FQGNSA. CDR3 amino acids: CASSRPGLAGSGELFF. The CDR3 DNA sequence: TGTGCCAGCAGCCGTCCGGGACTAGCGGGTTCCGGGGAGCTGTTTTTT.